Here is one T cell receptor beta chain with its context. The antigen is not known. This sample is drawn from a study of OX40 agonist ivuxolimab in advanced cancers. In the study overall: Patients were treated with intravenous ivuxolimab, dosed at 0.01 to 10 mg/kg and infused every 2 weeks. The study, taken as a whole, reports: At 0.1 to 3.0 mg/kg, clonal expansion of CD4+ and CD8+ blood T cells had occurred by week 6. Researchers report that CD8+ T cells had, on average, more expanded clones than CD4+. Nonresponders included some who also had low normalized T-cell clonal expansion.

This CDR3 contains 15 residues. Germline loops: CDR1 SGHRS, CDR2 YFSETQ. V lost 0 bases to trimming and J lost 4 bases; unmatched junction nucleotides: 4. TCRdb's table, derived via immunoSEQ multiplex PCR, lists solely in-frame clones and lacks some. Of about 35,000 clones listed, 65% to 85% are singletons. This receptor was obtained from an adult with an advanced solid tumor such as melanoma, head and neck, liver or kidney cancer. This specimen was CD4+ or CD8+ T cells sorted from blood, taken in a trial of the OX40 agonist ivuxolimab. J is TRBJ2-3 and V is TRBV5-1; 8 bases fit TRBD2. The CDR3 DNA follows: TGCGCCAGCAGCTTGGCGGGAGGGCCCGCAGATACGCAGTATTTT. Its protein is CASSLAGGPADTQYF.